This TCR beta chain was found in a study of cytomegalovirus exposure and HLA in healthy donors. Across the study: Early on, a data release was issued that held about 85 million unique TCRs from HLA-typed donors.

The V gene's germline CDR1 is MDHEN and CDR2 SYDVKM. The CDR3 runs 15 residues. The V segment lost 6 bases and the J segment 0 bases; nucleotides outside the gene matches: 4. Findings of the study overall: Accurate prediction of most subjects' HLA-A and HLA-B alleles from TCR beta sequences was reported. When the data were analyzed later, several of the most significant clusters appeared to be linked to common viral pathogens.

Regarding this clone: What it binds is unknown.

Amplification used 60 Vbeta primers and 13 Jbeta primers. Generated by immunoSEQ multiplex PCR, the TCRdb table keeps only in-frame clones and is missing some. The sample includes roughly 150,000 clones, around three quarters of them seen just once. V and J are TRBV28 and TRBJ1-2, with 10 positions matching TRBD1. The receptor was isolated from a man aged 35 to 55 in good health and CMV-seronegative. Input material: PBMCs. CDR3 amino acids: CASRWTGGANYGYTF. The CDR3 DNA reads TGTGCCAGCAGGTGGACAGGGGGAGCTAACTATGGCTACACCTTC.